What follows are 2 T cell receptor beta chains derived from one specimen sequenced in a study of blood T cells in healthy people across ages. Using a J-beta primer mix together with a sample-barcoded 5' primer, a second PCR was run for about 6 to 12 cycles. Each CDR3 protein gets one entry after TCRdb re-called the 5' RACE reads with MiXCR. Found here are 550,000 to 800,000 distinct CDR3 sequences, 21% of them singletons; the top ten hold 3.6%. The sequenced material came from blood. The origin of the receptors is a man between 65 and 85 years old in good health.

This clonotype has more than one count but fewer than ten. CDR3 residues: CASSEYGGVSSEQYF. The CDR3, as DNA: TGTGCCAGCAGTGAATATGGGGGGGTAAGTTCCGAGCAGTACTTC. This rearrangement joins TRBV6-1 to TRBJ2-7; the match to TRBD2 covers 7 bases. CDR3 length: 15 amino acids. The J segment lost 6 bases and the V segment lost 2 bases, leaving 10 bases of the junction unmatched. Germline CDR1 reads MNHNS; CDR2 reads SASEGT.

The chain's CDR3 is CASSATGERANEKLFF. CDR3 bases: TGTGCCAGCAGCGCGACAGGCGAGAGGGCTAATGAAAAACTGTTTTTT. The chain combines TRBV9 with TRBJ1-4; weak D call: TRBD1 (6 bases). Germline CDR1 SGDLS, CDR2 YYNGEE. The CDR3 runs 16 residues. The V and J ends lost 3 bases and 3 bases respectively, with 15 bases between them.